A selection of T cell receptor beta chains follows, all from one sample in a study of blood T cells in healthy people across ages. TCRdb redid the calling of the 5' RACE reads with MiXCR, one entry per CDR3 protein. Seen here are 1.5 million to 2 million distinct CDR3 sequences, roughly 43% observed once, and the top ten hold more than 20%. Material for sequencing was blood. Receptors originate from a human donor in good health. Both conserved end residues are part of each CDR3. D genes are given only for firm matches. Size is stated for part of the rows, as once, few or many counts, or as a class when the clone is expanded.

clone_size: NA
d_call: NA
j_call: TRBJ1-2
v_call: TRBV6-2/TRBV6-3
cdr3_aa: CACSPPTVRNYGYTF
cdr3_nt: TGTGCCTGCAGCCCCCCGACAGTCCGCAACTATGGCTACACCTTC

clone_size: NA
d_call: TRBD1
j_call: TRBJ2-5
v_call: TRBV12-3/TRBV12-4
cdr3_aa: CASSTRQGKETQYF
cdr3_nt: TGTGCCAGCAGTACCCGACAGGGAAAAGAGACCCAGTACTTC

clone_size: few
d_call: TRBD1
j_call: TRBJ1-1
v_call: TRBV29-1
cdr3_aa: CSVEQDRGRFAEAFF
cdr3_nt: TGCAGCGTTGAACAGGACAGGGGGAGGTTTGCTGAAGCTTTCTTT

clone_size: NA
d_call: NA
j_call: TRBJ2-7
v_call: TRBV11-2
cdr3_aa: CASSQAWTDKSAYEQYF
cdr3_nt: TGTGCCAGCAGTCAGGCGTGGACAGACAAGAGTGCCTACGAGCAGTACTTC

clone_size: many
d_call: TRBD1
j_call: TRBJ2-7
v_call: TRBV29-1
cdr3_aa: CSVRPGTGSYEQYF
cdr3_nt: TGCAGCGTTAGACCCGGGACAGGGTCCTACGAGCAGTACTTC

clone_size: NA
d_call: NA
j_call: TRBJ2-7
v_call: TRBV7-3
cdr3_aa: CASSLSSGDQYEQYF
cdr3_nt: TGTGCCAGCAGCTTAAGTTCAGGGGATCAATACGAGCAGTACTTC

clone_size: few
d_call: NA
j_call: TRBJ2-3
v_call: TRBV7-9
cdr3_aa: CASSMLEGSTDTQYF
cdr3_nt: TGTGCCAGCAGCATGCTGGAGGGGAGCACAGATACGCAGTATTTT

clone_size: NA
d_call: NA
j_call: TRBJ1-5
v_call: TRBV29-1
cdr3_aa: CSAPLCVGNNQPQHF
cdr3_nt: TGCAGCGCCCCCTTATGTGTGGGGAACAATCAGCCCCAGCATTTT

clone_size: NA
d_call: TRBD2
j_call: TRBJ2-1
v_call: TRBV4-2
cdr3_aa: CASSQGNSPWDYWYNEQFF
cdr3_nt: TGTGCCAGCAGCCAGGGTAACTCACCCTGGGACTACTGGTACAATGAGCAGTTCTTC

clone_size: few
d_call: TRBD1
j_call: TRBJ2-7
v_call: TRBV10-3
cdr3_aa: CAISRTGPISYEQYF
cdr3_nt: TGTGCCATCAGCCGGACAGGGCCTATCTCCTACGAGCAGTACTTC

clone_size: many
d_call: TRBD2
j_call: TRBJ2-7
v_call: TRBV4-3
cdr3_aa: CASSRGLAGEYEQYF
cdr3_nt: TGCGCCAGCAGCAGGGGACTAGCGGGGGAGTACGAGCAGTACTTC

clone_size: few
d_call: TRBD1
j_call: TRBJ1-5
v_call: TRBV7-2
cdr3_aa: CASSSGGQHQPQHF
cdr3_nt: TGTGCCAGCAGCTCTGGGGGACAGCATCAGCCCCAGCATTTT

clone_size: few
d_call: NA
j_call: TRBJ2-7
v_call: TRBV20-1
cdr3_aa: CSAQTPLRAHEQYF
cdr3_nt: TGCAGTGCTCAAACCCCTCTCCGGGCGCACGAGCAGTACTTC

clone_size: NA
d_call: TRBD2
j_call: TRBJ2-3
v_call: TRBV7-9
cdr3_aa: CASSSGTSYTQYF
cdr3_nt: TGTGCCAGCAGCTCCGGGACTAGCTATACGCAGTATTTT

clone_size: many
d_call: NA
j_call: TRBJ2-3
v_call: TRBV4-3
cdr3_aa: CASSQDNTAVLTDTQYF
cdr3_nt: TGCGCCAGCAGCCAAGATAACACCGCGGTACTCACAGATACGCAGTATTTT

clone_size: few
d_call: NA
j_call: TRBJ1-2
v_call: TRBV18
cdr3_aa: CASSLSPPEGYTF
cdr3_nt: TGTGCCAGCTCGCTTTCTCCCCCAGAGGGCTACACCTTC

clone_size: few
d_call: TRBD1
j_call: TRBJ2-3
v_call: TRBV4-1
cdr3_aa: CASSQIPGQGDTQYF
cdr3_nt: TGCGCCAGCAGCCAAATTCCGGGACAGGGGGATACGCAGTATTTT

clone_size: NA
d_call: NA
j_call: TRBJ2-7
v_call: TRBV12-3/TRBV12-4
cdr3_aa: CASSPPPRGEQYF
cdr3_nt: TGTGCCAGCAGTCCCCCCCCCAGGGGTGAGCAGTACTTC

clone_size: NA
d_call: NA
j_call: TRBJ2-3
v_call: TRBV7-2
cdr3_aa: CASSYMTGNTDTQYF
cdr3_nt: TGTGCCAGCAGTTATATGACAGGAAACACAGATACGCAGTATTTT

clone_size: few
d_call: NA
j_call: TRBJ2-3
v_call: TRBV7-8
cdr3_aa: CASSLVRGGITDTQYF
cdr3_nt: TGTGCCAGCAGCTTAGTGAGGGGGGGGATCACAGATACGCAGTATTTT

clone_size: few
d_call: NA
j_call: TRBJ1-1
v_call: TRBV9
cdr3_aa: CASSVGDRNPTNTEAFF
cdr3_nt: TGTGCCAGCAGCGTAGGGGACCGCAACCCTACGAACACTGAAGCTTTCTTT

clone_size: few
d_call: TRBD1
j_call: TRBJ2-7
v_call: TRBV20-1
cdr3_aa: CSARDDRGTYEQYF
cdr3_nt: TGCAGTGCTAGAGATGACAGGGGGACTTACGAGCAGTACTTC

clone_size: once
d_call: TRBD2
j_call: TRBJ2-3
v_call: TRBV29-1
cdr3_aa: CSWGGVADTQYF
cdr3_nt: TGCAGCTGGGGGGGGGTGGCCGATACGCAGTATTTT

clone_size: NA
d_call: TRBD1
j_call: TRBJ2-5
v_call: TRBV7-9
cdr3_aa: CASSLRRDRGGETQYF
cdr3_nt: TGTGCCAGCAGCTTACGCCGGGACAGGGGGGGAGAGACCCAGTACTTC

clone_size: many
d_call: NA
j_call: TRBJ1-2
v_call: TRBV2
cdr3_aa: CASTDSNYGYTF
cdr3_nt: TGTGCCAGCACTGACAGCAACTATGGCTACACCTTC

clone_size: NA
d_call: NA
j_call: TRBJ2-7
v_call: TRBV28
cdr3_aa: CTSSLTGFEQYF
cdr3_nt: TGTACCAGCAGCCTAACAGGGTTCGAACAGTACTTC

clone_size: NA
d_call: TRBD2
j_call: TRBJ2-7
v_call: TRBV20-1
cdr3_aa: CSARPGGPHEQYF
cdr3_nt: TGCAGTGCTAGACCGGGGGGGCCCCACGAGCAGTACTTC

clone_size: NA
d_call: NA
j_call: TRBJ1-1
v_call: TRBV5-1
cdr3_aa: CASSLSLGGLAEAFF
cdr3_nt: TGCGCCAGCAGCTTGTCTCTGGGGGGCTTAGCTGAAGCTTTCTTT

clone_size: NA
d_call: NA
j_call: TRBJ1-6
v_call: TRBV4-1
cdr3_aa: CASSGDGTPRSYNSPLHF
cdr3_nt: TGCGCCAGCTCAGGAGACGGGACCCCACGCTCCTATAATTCACCCCTCCACTTT

clone_size: NA
d_call: TRBD2
j_call: TRBJ2-5
v_call: TRBV20-1
cdr3_aa: CSARDRGSGGQETQYF
cdr3_nt: TGCAGTGCTAGAGATAGGGGTAGCGGGGGCCAAGAGACCCAGTACTTC

clone_size: many
d_call: NA
j_call: TRBJ1-2
v_call: TRBV29-1
cdr3_aa: CSVAWGNYGYTF
cdr3_nt: TGCAGCGTTGCGTGGGGGAACTATGGCTACACCTTC